This TCR beta chain is drawn from a study of shared clonotypes between healthy human individuals. Study results and caveats: The generation probabilities recorded for non-shared clonotypes fell below those of clonotypes shared by all four donors.

To note about this clone: Its antigen is unknown.

Positive CCR7 selection of CD45RO-negative cells yielded the naive CD8 cells, and terminally differentiated effector memory CD45RA+ cells were excluded. Produced via immunoSEQ multiplex PCR; TCRdb's table is partial and in-frame only. Here the sample spans some 2,100,000 clones, 85% to 95% being singletons. The CDR3 spans 16 residues. Between the trimmed V and J ends, which lost 1 base and 6 bases, there was a span of 15 bases. Germline lookup yields CDR1 MDHEN and CDR2 SYDVKM. The V call is TRBV28, the J call TRBJ2-2; possibly TRBD1 or TRBD2 for D (5 bases each). This receptor was taken from a man between 18 and 35 years old in good health. Some clones in this sample may be carry-over from other donors' samples. Sequencing was done on a sample of naive CD8+ T cells from PBMCs. The CDR3 region is CASSLSLEGLSGELFF. The CDR3 DNA reads as TGTGCCAGCAGTTTATCCCTCGAGGGGCTTTCCGGGGAGCTGTTTTTT.